This T cell receptor beta chain was obtained from a study of CD8 T cells in Susac syndrome. The CDR3 contains 15 residues. Looked up from germline, CDR1 is SGHRS and CDR2 is YFSETQ. V lost 3 bases, J lost 5 bases, and 18 bases lay in between. RNA in amounts of about 0.45 to 1 ug was reverse transcribed with random hexamers. TCRdb ran MiXCR on the immunoSEQ multiplex PCR reads and lists one entry per CDR3 protein. The sample records more than 150,000 distinct CDR3 sequences, around 92% being singletons. J is TRBJ2-7 and V is TRBV5-1, with D maybe TRBD2 (6 bases). The receptor was derived from a human donor in good health. The specimen was CD4+ T cells from PBMCs. As DNA, the CDR3 is TGCGCCAGCAGCTCCTTACCCGGGACTGGGAACGAGCAGTACTTC. Its translation: CASSSLPGTGNEQYF.